This passage covers 16 T cell receptor beta chains from one sample sequenced in a study of shared clonotypes between healthy human individuals (dated by TCRdb to about 2020). Libraries were built with the immunoSEQ multiplex PCR assay. The immuneACCESS repertoire file appears here via TCRdb, limited to in-frame rearrangements. These files lack a portion of the clones; in checked studies, under half of the deficit traces to unresolved V genes, and the cause of the others is not known. Counted in this sample were about 2.4 million clones; approximately 94% of them appeared once. 0.36% of the sample is in the top ten clones. Sequencing used naive CD4+ T cells from PBMCs. This sample's cell subset or site label indicates: CD45RA+ positively selected. The receptors were sampled from a man younger than 35 in good health. Some clones in this sample may be carry-over from other donors' samples.

The genes are TRBV27 and TRBJ2-1; 10 bases map to TRBD2. The junction had 3 bases not matched to a gene; V was cut back by 5 bases and J by 5 bases. Germline V lookup: CDR1 MNHEY, CDR2 SMNVEV (reference sequence). CDR3 length: 14 amino acids. CDR3 DNA sequence: TGTGCCAGCAGTCGACTAGCGGGTAACAATGAGCAGTTCTTC. It translates to CASSRLAGNNEQFF.

The chain carries TRBV27 and TRBJ1-5; 9 bases are shared with TRBD1. Germline V lookup: CDR1 MNHEY, CDR2 SMNVEV (reference sequence). V was pared by 4 bases and J by 9 bases, with 7 bases of the junction left unmatched. This CDR3 has 14 amino acids. This CDR3 is CASSSDRGVGPQHF. The DNA of the CDR3 is TGTGCCAGCAGTTCCGACAGGGGGGTAGGGCCCCAGCATTTT.

This clone is a singleton in its sample. The gene calls are TRBV28 and TRBJ2-7; D is perhaps TRBD2 (7 bases). V was clipped by 6 bases and J by 2 bases, with 17 bases between them. Per the germline V gene, CDR1 is MDHEN and CDR2 is SYDVKM. The CDR3 covers 15 residues. DNA of the CDR3: TGTGCCAGCAGACCCGCCGGGGAGGGGGCCTACGAGCAGTACTTC. It specifies CASRPAGEGAYEQYF.

Concerning this clone itself: Distinct nucleotide sequences in the sample also encode this CDR3. The chain has TRBV5-1 and TRBJ2-7, with TRBD2 matching 12 bases. The CDR3 is made up of 15 amino acids. Germline loops: CDR1 SGHRS, CDR2 YFSETQ. After removal of 4 bases from V and 2 bases from J, the junction contained 4 bases not matched to a gene. The CDR3 sequence: CASSPSSGRAYEQYF. The DNA for the CDR3 is TGCGCCAGCAGCCCCTCTAGCGGGAGGGCCTACGAGCAGTACTTC.

This sequence joins TRBV14 and TRBJ2-1, with D possibly being TRBD1 or TRBD2 (6 bases each). V dropped 1 base and J dropped 8 bases, with 12 bases sitting between them. The CDR3 runs 14 residues. Germline CDR1 SGHDN, CDR2 FVKESK. The CDR3 DNA reads TGTGCCAGCAGCCAAGCTAACAGGGAGGATGAGCAGTTCTTC. It is translated as CASSQANREDEQFF.

V is TRBV7-2 and J is TRBJ1-5; possible D gene TRBD1, 6 bases. The CDR3 has 14 residues. The germline V gene has CDR1 SGHTA and CDR2 FQGNSA. With 5 bases removed from V and 6 bases from J, the gap between germline ends came to 14 bases. In DNA, the CDR3 is TGTGCCAGCAGCGCGCACAGGGAAGGTCAGCCCCAGCATTTT. Amino acid sequence: CASSAHREGQPQHF.

CDR3 in DNA: TGTGCCAGCTCATCGGGGACAGGGGGGACCTATGGCTACACCTTC. Encoded protein: CASSSGTGGTYGYTF. V is TRBV18 and J is TRBJ1-2; 11 positions agree with TRBD1. CDR1 is KGHSH, CDR2 LQKENI, per germline. With V trimmed by 5 bases and J by 4 bases, 6 bases remained unmatched. CDR3 length equals 15 residues.

The chain recombines TRBV9 with TRBJ1-1, with 10 bases matching TRBD1. The CDR3 is made up of 15 amino acids. The germline V gene encodes CDR1 SGDLS and CDR2 YYNGEE. Trimming took 3 bases from V and 5 from J; bases not matched to a gene: 7. The CDR3: CASSARTGGGTEAFF. The CDR3 DNA is TGTGCCAGCAGCGCTAGGACAGGGGGTGGTACTGAAGCTTTCTTT.

CDR3 nucleotide sequence: TGTGCCAGCAGTTTATCCCACACGGCGGGCTACACCTTC. This sequence encodes CASSLSHTAGYTF. The rearrangement uses TRBV28 and TRBJ1-2; D gene uncertain. This CDR3 has 13 residues. CDR1 is MDHEN and CDR2 is SYDVKM in the germline V gene. Trimming removed 1 base from V and 8 bases from J, with 11 bases in between.

The V gene is TRBV5-1, the J gene TRBJ2-7; D ambiguous. This CDR3 comprises 14 residues. Per the germline V gene, CDR1 is SGHRS and CDR2 is YFSETQ. Trimming stripped 1 base from V and 3 bases from J, with 11 bases between. CDR3 residues: CASSLRAPLYEQYF. The CDR3 DNA is TGCGCCAGCAGCTTGAGGGCTCCACTCTACGAGCAGTACTTC.

In regard to this clone: At the DNA level, this CDR3 is encoded by other sequences in the same sample as well. V and J are TRBV7-3 and TRBJ2-1, with 11 positions matching TRBD2. The CDR3 has 15 residues. Per germline, CDR1 SGHTA and CDR2 FQGTGA. The trim removed 3 bases at V and 4 bases at J, leaving 2 bases unmatched. The CDR3 DNA follows: TGTGCCAGCAGCTTCCGGACTAGCGGGTACAATGAGCAGTTCTTC. It codes for CASSFRTSGYNEQFF.

V gene TRBV20-1 combines with J gene TRBJ2-3, with D tentatively TRBD1 or TRBD2 (5 bases each). Germline CDR1 DFQATT, CDR2 SNEGSKA (reference sequence). The CDR3 has 11 amino acids. V dropped 5 bases and J dropped 9 bases, with 12 bases sitting between them. This CDR3 reads CSAALGETQYF. The CDR3 DNA is TGCAGTGCTGCTTTGGGGGAGACGCAGTATTTT.

The chain employs TRBV12-5 and TRBJ1-1, with D possibly being TRBD1 (6 bases). Between the trimmed V and J ends, which lost 3 bases and 4 bases, there was a span of 9 bases. The CDR3 runs to 13 residues. Germline loops: CDR1 LGHNT, CDR2 FRNRAP. Here the CDR3 DNA reads TGTGCTAGTGGTTTACAGGGACCCACTGAAGCTTTCTTT. It is translated as CASGLQGPTEAFF. The variable domain in full, with the rest retrieved from reference TRBV12-5 and TRBJ1-1, is DARVTQTPRHKVTEMGQEVTMRCQPILGHNTVFWYRQTMMQGLELLAYFRNRAPLDDSGMPKDRFSAEMPDATLATLKIQPSEPRDSAVYFCASGLQGPTEAFFGQGTRLTVV.

To note about this clone: This CDR3 is also generated by other DNA sequences in the sample. V is TRBV28 and J is TRBJ2-1, with 9 bases lining up with TRBD2. The V and J ends lost 2 bases and 8 bases, in that order; junction bases with no gene match: 4. The CDR3 contains 14 residues. Germline V gene lookup returns CDR1 MDHEN and CDR2 SYDVKM. DNA of the CDR3: TGTGCCAGCAGTTTAAGCGGGAGGCTCGATGAGCAGTTCTTC. This encodes CASSLSGRLDEQFF.

J is TRBJ2-7 and V is TRBV20-1, with no clear D. V dropped 6 bases and J dropped 7 bases, with 13 bases sitting between them. The CDR3 sequence is 11 residues long. Germline V gives CDR1 DFQATT, CDR2 SNEGSKA (reference sequence). CDR3: CSAGPTREQYF. The CDR3, as DNA: TGCAGTGCCGGACCAACTCGGGAGCAGTACTTC.

This clone was detected only once. The chain uses TRBV6-1 and TRBJ2-3, with TRBD2 matching 9 bases. The CDR3 extends over 17 amino acids. Germline V CDR1 and CDR2: MNHNS, SASEGT. V was pared by 2 bases and J by 4 bases, with 10 bases of the junction left unmatched. CDR3 sequence: CASSENHPSGISDTQYF. Written as DNA, the CDR3 is TGTGCCAGCAGTGAAAATCATCCTAGCGGGATTTCAGATACGCAGTATTTT.